The sequence of this TCR beta chain was determined in a study of early T cells in non-severe SARS-CoV-2 infection. Study details: Alpha and beta chains were unpaired, from unsorted whole-blood bulk RNA.

This clonotype has ten or more counts. Its target is not known. Findings and caveats of the study: VDJdb matching favored anti-spike CD8 responses, missing private and CD4 specificities.

The CDR3 totals 16 residues. As part of library construction, unique molecular identifiers were attached to individual cDNA molecules. TCRdb called the 5' RACE reads again in MiXCR, with one record for every CDR3 protein. Of roughly 34,000 distinct CDR3 sequences in the sample, less than 7.5% were seen once. Sequencing used whole blood, obtained at baseline. V and J are TRBV21-1 and TRBJ2-7; the table gives TRBD2 as D, unverified against the DNA. TRBV21-1 is marked as a pseudogene. The receptor comes from an adult who was a healthcare worker with PCR-confirmed SARS-CoV-2 infection or an uninfected control (not recorded which). This chain's CDR3 is CASSKVALAGSYEQYF. In DNA, the CDR3 is TGTGCCAGCAGCAAAGTCGCACTAGCGGGTTCCTACGAGCAGTACTTC.